The 18 T cell receptor beta chains below all came from one sample that was sequenced in a study of beta chain features in type 1 diabetes (dated by TCRdb to the late 2010s). Broad study findings and their caveats: In all four CD4+ subsets, TCRB CDR3 length was moderately but significantly shorter in type 1 diabetes patients.

The method was the immunoSEQ multiplex PCR assay. The entire isolated RNA was reverse transcribed using the High Capacity cDNA Reverse Transcription Kit, and thus expressed TCRB transcripts were sequenced. Entries here come from immuneACCESS through TCRdb and include only in-frame sequences with V and J called. Some clones fail to appear in such tables; in the studies checked, an unresolved V gene covers under half of the shortfall, and the cause of the remainder is unknown. Recorded for this sample are hundreds of thousands of clones; roughly 8.8% of them occurred a single time. The top ten hold less than 1.2% of the sample. For these TCRs, the target antigens are not known. Material: central memory CD4+ T cells from blood. The receptors originated from a young man with type 1 diabetes.

The rearrangement links TRBV19 to TRBJ1-1; no clear D. Germline assignment: CDR1 LNHDA and CDR2 SQIVND (reference sequence). The CDR3 runs to 12 residues. V lost 5 bases to trimming and J lost 1 base, with 5 bases between them. In nucleotides, the CDR3 is TGTGCCAGTAGTCACAGGAACACTGAAGCTTTCTTT. It yields the protein CASSHRNTEAFF.

This clone came up a few times. V and J are TRBV7-2 and TRBJ2-3, with 7 bases identical to TRBD2. The CDR3 totals 14 residues. J gave up 2 bases and V 4 bases, and 3 bases lay outside the gene matches. Germline-derived CDR1 and CDR2 are SGHTA and FQGNSA. The DNA of the CDR3 is TGTGCCAGCAGCTGGGGGACTAACACAGATACGCAGTATTTT. Residues: CASSWGTNTDTQYF.

The chain is built from TRBV7-9 and TRBJ1-2, with TRBD1 identical over 9 bases. Losses at the gene ends were 4 bases for V and 5 bases for J; bases not matched to a gene: 11. Germline V gene lookup returns CDR1 SEHNR and CDR2 FQNEAQ (reference sequence). The CDR3 totals 16 residues. The DNA for the CDR3 is TGTGCCAGCAGCTACAACGCCGGGACAGGGCTGTATGGCTACACCTTC. Translating it yields CASSYNAGTGLYGYTF.

The rearrangement links TRBV29-1 to TRBJ1-3; TRBD1 agrees at 9 bases. Looked up from germline, CDR1 is SQVTM and CDR2 is ANQGSEA. Trimming cost V 4 bases and J 2 bases; bases outside gene matches: 6. This CDR3 comprises 15 residues. CDR3 DNA sequence: TGCAGCGTTGTCGTCAACAGGGGGCCTGGAAACACCATATATTTT. Its translation is CSVVVNRGPGNTIYF.

This clone showed up just a few times. The CDR3 reads CSAKVETQYF. CDR3 nucleotide sequence: TGCAGTGCTAAGGTCGAGACCCAGTACTTC. The chain carries TRBV20-1 and TRBJ2-5; unclear D gene. This CDR3 region has 10 residues. The V end lost 4 bases, the J end lost 5 bases, and 5 bases lay between the germline ends. Germline-derived CDR1 and CDR2 are DFQATT and SNEGSKA (reference sequence).

This clone has a count of ten or more. DNA of the CDR3: TGTGCCAGCACGAGAGAGGGAGAGACCCAGTACTTC. This codes for CASTREGETQYF. This sequence joins TRBV2 and TRBJ2-5; D might be TRBD2 (5 bases). Germline V gives CDR1 SNHLY, CDR2 FYNNEI. The CDR3 contains 12 residues. The germline V and J ends were trimmed by 7 bases and 4 bases, with 10 bases remaining between them.

This clone was detected only a few times. The chain uses TRBV10-3 and TRBJ2-3; D is unresolved. The CDR3 is made up of 14 amino acids. The V end lost 0 bases, the J end lost 3 bases, and 7 bases lay between the germline ends. Germline CDR1 ENHRY, CDR2 SYGVKD. As DNA, the CDR3 is TGTGCCATCAGTGAGTCTTTGTTGACAGATACGCAGTATTTT. This gives the protein CAISESLLTDTQYF.

A few counts support this clone. The V call is TRBV2, the J call TRBJ2-7; maybe TRBD2 (6 bases). The CDR3 is 17 amino acids. V was cut by 0 bases and J by 4 bases, with 19 bases left in between. Germline assignment: CDR1 SNHLY and CDR2 FYNNEI. In DNA form, the CDR3 reads TGTGCCAGCAGTGAAGCATCGATGTGGGGGGACTTATACGAGCAGTACTTC. The encoded protein is CASSEASMWGDLYEQYF.

This clone was picked up a small number of times. The genes are TRBV23-1 and TRBJ1-1; D is ambiguous. TRBV23-1 is marked as an open reading frame, function uncertain. V was clipped by 8 bases and J by 6 bases, with 7 bases between them. The CDR3 is made up of 10 amino acids. In DNA, the CDR3 is TGCGCCAGCCCCCCCCCTGAAGCTTTCTTT. Residues: CASPPPEAFF.

The chain employs TRBV6-5 and TRBJ2-7; tentative D call: TRBD2 (5 bases). Germline-derived CDR1 and CDR2 are MNHEY and SVGAGI. Deletions cut 4 bases from V and 8 bases from J, with 18 bases between. The CDR3 is 14 amino acids. The CDR3 protein is CASSSIGVATKQYF. The CDR3 DNA is TGTGCCAGCAGTTCCATAGGCGTAGCGACTAAGCAGTACTTC.

This clone turned up a few times. The DNA of the CDR3 is TGCGCCAGCAGCTTGGATCCAGGGACCTACAATGAGCAGTTCTTC. This encodes CASSLDPGTYNEQFF. The rearrangement uses TRBV5-1 and TRBJ2-1, with TRBD1 as a possible D gene (5 bases). Looked up from germline, CDR1 is SGHRS and CDR2 is YFSETQ. V shed 0 bases and J shed 2 bases, with 9 bases lying between them. The CDR3 has 15 amino acids.

This clone has just a few counts. The rearrangement links TRBV2 to TRBJ2-1; D gene unclear. The V gene's germline CDR1 is SNHLY and CDR2 FYNNEI. This CDR3 is 10 amino acids long. The V and J ends lost 5 bases and 10 bases respectively, with 6 bases between them. In DNA form, the CDR3 reads TGTGCCAGCAGTCACCGGGAGCAGTTCTTC. This translates into CASSHREQFF.

This clone came up a few times. CDR3: CASSYSTAGPKTQYF. The CDR3 nucleotides are TGTGCCAGCAGTTACTCGACTGCAGGACCGAAGACCCAGTACTTC. The V and J genes are TRBV6-5 and TRBJ2-5; no clear D gene. Germline values: CDR1 MNHEY, CDR2 SVGAGI. This CDR3 spans 15 amino acids. Trimming left V 0 bases short and J 6 bases short, with 14 bases between.

This clone was counted between two and nine times. The V call is TRBV19, the J call TRBJ1-4; weak D call: TRBD1 (6 bases). Per the germline V gene, CDR1 is LNHDA and CDR2 is SQIVND (reference sequence). V lost 4 bases and J 3 bases, leaving 9 bases between the germline ends. This CDR3 region has 14 residues. The CDR3 reads CASSTRTANEKLFF. The CDR3 DNA follows: TGTGCCAGTAGTACCCGGACAGCTAATGAAAAACTGTTTTTT.

This clone was picked up a small number of times. The chain has TRBV11-3 and TRBJ2-1; 7 bases match TRBD1. The CDR3 is 14 amino acids. Germline loops: CDR1 SGHNT, CDR2 YENEEA. J lost 7 bases, V lost 2 bases, and 5 bases had no gene match. CDR3 in amino acids: CASSLNRGRNEQFF. In nucleotides, the CDR3 is TGTGCCAGCAGCTTAAATAGGGGGCGGAATGAGCAGTTCTTC.

This clone was seen at least ten times. V usage is TRBV14 and J usage is TRBJ2-2; the match to TRBD2 covers 7 bases. After removal of 0 bases from V and 5 bases from J, the junction contained 6 bases not matched to a gene. This CDR3 is built from 16 residues. Germline values: CDR1 SGHDN, CDR2 FVKESK. The CDR3 sequence: CASSQDYGSGTGELFF. The CDR3 coding sequence is TGTGCCAGCAGCCAAGATTACGGTAGCGGGACCGGGGAGCTGTTTTTT.

This clone showed up just a few times. This rearrangement joins TRBV30 to TRBJ2-7; TRBD1 might be the D (6 bases). CDR3 length: 11 residues. Germline V CDR1 and CDR2: GTSNPN, SVGIG (reference sequence). Trimming took 1 base from V and 7 from J, leaving 8 bases between them. CDR3: CAWSGGREQYF. CDR3 DNA: TGTGCCTGGAGTGGGGGGCGAGAGCAGTACTTC.

This clone was seen only a few times. This rearrangement joins TRBV7-9 to TRBJ2-5; D might be TRBD1 (5 bases). Trimming removed 2 bases from V and 2 bases from J, with 9 bases in between. CDR3 length equals 14 residues. CDR1 and CDR2 (germline): SEHNR, FQNEAQ (reference sequence). The CDR3: CASSLIQGQETQYF. The CDR3 nucleotides are TGTGCCAGCAGCTTAATCCAGGGACAAGAGACCCAGTACTTC.